This is a list of T cell receptor beta chains from one sample in a study of blood T cell repertoires in COVID-19. Profiled with immunoSEQ multiplex PCR; TCRdb holds only in-frame clones, not every one. The sample records some 96,000 clones, less than 90% being singletons. The specimen was peripheral blood. The receptor source for this set is a man older than 75 with acute or convalescent COVID-19. Both conserved end residues are part of each CDR3. Each record gives: J gene, D gene, V gene, clone size, CDR3 protein, CDR3 DNA. A D gene is named only where the DNA matches it firmly. The size entry is marked missing in some rows and otherwise reads once, few, many or a size class.

>TRBJ1-5|.|TRBV19|.
CASSISGGGQPQHF
TGTGCCAGTAGTATCAGTGGGGGCGGACAGCCCCAGCATTTT
>TRBJ2-7|.|TRBV6-1|.
CASSEEAGRSYEQYF
TGTGCCAGCAGTGAAGAAGCAGGGCGGTCCTACGAGCAGTACTTC
>TRBJ2-7|.|TRBV3-1/TRBV3-2|.
CASSPRQLQNSYEQYF
TGTGCCAGCAGCCCCCGACAGTTGCAAAACTCCTACGAGCAGTACTTC
>TRBJ2-4|.|TRBV4-3|.
CASSQDSQGPSIQYF
TGCGCCAGCAGCCAAGATAGTCAGGGGCCAAGCATTCAGTACTTC
>TRBJ2-5|.|TRBV6-5|.
CASSLEETQYF
TGTGCCAGCAGTCTGGAGGAGACCCAGTACTTC
>TRBJ2-1|.|TRBV7-9|.
CASTKARGTSYEQFF
TGTGCCAGCACAAAAGCACGGGGTACTAGCTATGAGCAGTTCTTC
>TRBJ1-6|.|TRBV18|.
CASSPRTESPLHF
TGTGCCAGCTCACCAAGGACAGAATCACCCCTCCACTTT
>TRBJ2-7|.|TRBV12-2|.
CASRFRTAAYEQYF
TGTGCAAGTCGCTTTAGGACAGCAGCCTACGAGCAGTACTTC
>TRBJ2-7|.|TRBV21-1|.
CASVGQGPYEQYF
TGTGCCAGTGTGGGACAGGGACCCTACGAGCAGTACTTC
>TRBJ2-7|.|TRBV5-5|once
CASSLDRRLYEQYF
TGTGCCAGCAGCTTAGACAGGAGGCTCTACGAGCAGTACTTC
>TRBJ2-7|TRBD1|TRBV19|few
CASSYSGTGSSYEQYF
TGTGCCAGTAGTTATTCCGGGACAGGGTCCTCCTACGAGCAGTACTTC
>TRBJ2-1|.|TRBV21-1|.
CASQDRGRRGSYNEQFF
TGTGCCAGCCAGGACAGGGGGCGGAGGGGCTCCTACAATGAGCAGTTCTTC
>TRBJ2-3|TRBD2|TRBV4-1|.
CASSQERRLAGKGGSDTQYF
TGCGCCAGCAGCCAAGAACGGAGACTAGCGGGTAAGGGAGGATCAGATACGCAGTATTTT
>TRBJ1-6|.|TRBV6-5|few
CASILDTLDNSPLHF
TGTGCCAGCATCCTGGACACGTTAGATAATTCACCCCTCCACTTT
>TRBJ2-1|TRBD2|TRBV6-5|once
CASSYGGGFGNEQFF
TGTGCCAGCAGTTACGGGGGAGGGTTCGGGAATGAGCAGTTCTTC
>TRBJ2-3|TRBD2|TRBV3-1/TRBV3-2|once
CASSQSIAGGSDTQYF
TGTGCCAGCAGCCAATCTATTGCGGGAGGGAGCGATACGCAGTATTTT
>TRBJ2-7|TRBD1|TRBV18|.
CASSPTGTDYEQYF
TGTGCCAGCTCACCGACCGGGACAGACTACGAGCAGTACTTC
>TRBJ1-6|.|TRBV12-3/TRBV12-4|.
CASSLSSGSPLHF
TGTGCCAGCAGTTTATCGTCGGGTTCACCCCTCCACTTT
>TRBJ1-2|.|TRBV21-1|.
CASSKGETADYGYTF
TGTGCCAGCAGCAAGGGCGAGACCGCCGACTATGGCTACACCTTC
>TRBJ2-1|.|TRBV21-1|.
CASREIPGQPGEQFF
TGTGCCAGCAGAGAAATTCCGGGACAGCCTGGAGAGCAGTTCTTC
>TRBJ2-1|TRBD1|TRBV3-1/TRBV3-2|.
CASSQRGQGYNEQFF
TGTGCCAGCAGCCAAAGGGGACAGGGTTACAATGAGCAGTTCTTC
>TRBJ2-2|.|TRBV3-1/TRBV3-2|.
CASSQVGGLPPITGELFF
TGTGCCAGCAGCCAAGTTGGGGGGTTACCTCCGATCACCGGGGAGCTGTTTTTT
>TRBJ2-3|TRBD2|TRBV5-1|.
CASSLGAGGSTDTQYF
TGCGCCAGCAGCCTGGGAGCGGGAGGAAGCACAGATACGCAGTATTTT
>TRBJ1-1|TRBD1|TRBV18|.
CASSQLQGGDTEAFF
TGTGCCAGCTCACAGCTACAGGGGGGAGACACTGAAGCTTTCTTT
>TRBJ2-7|.|TRBV28|.
CASSPGLATREQYF
TGTGCCAGCAGCCCCGGTCTAGCGACACGCGAGCAGTACTTC
>TRBJ2-1|.|TRBV9|.
CASSARWEYNEQFF
TGTGCCAGCAGCGCTAGATGGGAGTACAATGAGCAGTTCTTC
>TRBJ2-7|TRBD2|TRBV27|.
CATSSGLDLNEQYF
TGTGCCACCTCTTCGGGACTAGATCTCAACGAGCAGTACTTC
>TRBJ2-5|TRBD1|TRBV5-5|.
CASSLRTGGGETQYF
TGTGCCAGCAGCTTGCGAACAGGGGGAGGAGAGACCCAGTACTTC
>TRBJ2-7|.|TRBV1|.
CTSSQVRDRGYEQYF
TGCACCAGCAGCCAAGTTCGGGACAGGGGCTACGAGCAGTACTTC
>TRBJ2-2|TRBD2|TRBV5-1|.
CASSFWRGGANTGELFF
TGCGCCAGCAGCTTTTGGCGCGGGGGAGCGAACACCGGGGAGCTGTTTTTT
>TRBJ1-1|.|TRBV10-3|.
CAISEPPDLNTEAFF
TGTGCCATCAGCGAGCCCCCGGACTTGAACACTGAAGCTTTCTTT
>TRBJ2-2|.|TRBV29-1|.
CSVGTNTGELFF
TGCAGCGTCGGGACTAACACCGGGGAGCTGTTTTTT